The T cell receptor beta chain described here comes from a study of OX40 agonist ivuxolimab in advanced cancers. Looked up from germline, CDR1 is LNHDA and CDR2 is SQIVND (reference sequence). The J segment lost 4 bases and the V segment lost 5 bases, leaving 2 bases of the junction unmatched. The CDR3 extends over 15 amino acids. Repertoires were generated with immunoSEQ multiplex PCR, while TCRdb's copy carries only in-frame clones and drops some. The sample lists 72,000 or so clones, 89% occurring once. The genes are TRBV19 and TRBJ2-2, with 12 bases lining up with TRBD2. The specimen comprised CD4+ or CD8+ T cells sorted from blood, sampled in a trial of the OX40 agonist ivuxolimab. The receptor comes from an adult with an advanced solid tumor such as melanoma, head and neck, liver or kidney cancer. The CDR3: CASSGLAGITGELFF. In nucleotides, the CDR3 is TGTGCCAGTAGTGGACTAGCGGGAATCACCGGGGAGCTGTTTTTT.